A single TCR beta chain is shown here with its context. No antigen is known for it. Trimming removed 4 bases at V and 0 bases at J, with 15 bases between. This CDR3 region has 16 residues. The sample comes from a study of response to subunit inactivated influenza vaccine. Overall study findings and caveats: Few new T cells, the authors suggested, are recruited by each seasonal influenza vaccination.

MiXCR, run by TCRdb on the RT-PCR reads, gives a single entry per CDR3 protein. The sample shows 280,000 or so distinct CDR3 sequences, 21% of them seen only once. The specimen was PBMCs from blood, collected 21 months after vaccination. This chain uses TRBV12-3 or TRBV12-4 with TRBJ1-2, with D hard to call. The clonotype comes from a man between 50 and 69 years old who received an inactivated influenza vaccine. CDR3 coding DNA: TGTGCCAGCAGTTCCGACACCATGTACCCTAACTATGGCTACACCTTC. Amino acid sequence: CASSSDTMYPNYGYTF.